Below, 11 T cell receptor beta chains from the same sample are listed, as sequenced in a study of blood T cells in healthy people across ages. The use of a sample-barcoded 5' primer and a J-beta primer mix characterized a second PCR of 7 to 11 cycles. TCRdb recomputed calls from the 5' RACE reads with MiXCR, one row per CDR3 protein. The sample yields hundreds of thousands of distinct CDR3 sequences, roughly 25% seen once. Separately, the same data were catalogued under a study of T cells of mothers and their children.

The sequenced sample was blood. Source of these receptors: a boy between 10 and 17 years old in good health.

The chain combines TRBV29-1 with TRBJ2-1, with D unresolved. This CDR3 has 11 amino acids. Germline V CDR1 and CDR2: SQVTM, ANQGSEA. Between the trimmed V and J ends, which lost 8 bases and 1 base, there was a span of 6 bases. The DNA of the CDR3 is TGCAGCCACAAGTCCTACAATGAGCAGTTCTTC. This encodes CSHKSYNEQFF.

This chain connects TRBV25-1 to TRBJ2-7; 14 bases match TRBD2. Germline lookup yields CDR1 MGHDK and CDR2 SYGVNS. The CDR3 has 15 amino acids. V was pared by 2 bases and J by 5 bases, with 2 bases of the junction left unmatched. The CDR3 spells CASSEGTSGGDEQYF. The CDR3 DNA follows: TGTGCCAGCAGTGAAGGGACTAGCGGGGGTGACGAGCAGTACTTC.

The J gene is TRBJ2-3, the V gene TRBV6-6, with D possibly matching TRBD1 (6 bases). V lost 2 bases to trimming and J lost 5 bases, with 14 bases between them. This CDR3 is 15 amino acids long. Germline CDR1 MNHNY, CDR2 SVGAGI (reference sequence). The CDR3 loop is CASSYRHPTGDTQYF. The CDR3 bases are TGTGCCAGCAGTTACCGCCACCCGACAGGAGATACGCAGTATTTT.

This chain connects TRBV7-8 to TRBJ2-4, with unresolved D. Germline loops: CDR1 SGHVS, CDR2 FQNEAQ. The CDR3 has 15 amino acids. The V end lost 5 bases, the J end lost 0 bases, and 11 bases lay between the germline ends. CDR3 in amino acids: CASSPWGPAKNIQYF. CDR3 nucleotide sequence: TGTGCCAGCAGCCCATGGGGTCCAGCCAAAAACATTCAGTACTTC.

CDR3 residues: CSVDMASGGSETQYF. The CDR3 DNA follows: TGCAGCGTTGATATGGCTAGCGGGGGATCGGAGACCCAGTACTTC. The chain employs TRBV29-1 and TRBJ2-5, with 10 nucleotides matching TRBD2. The CDR3 runs to 15 residues. V lost 3 bases, J lost 5 bases, and 9 bases stayed unmatched. CDR1 is SQVTM, CDR2 ANQGSEA, per germline.

The CDR3: CATSKGANEGTQYF. CDR3 coding DNA: TGTGCCACCAGCAAGGGGGCGAATGAAGGGACCCAGTACTTC. The chain joins TRBV15 to TRBJ2-5; TRBD1 matches at 7 bases. J gave up 7 bases and V 4 bases, and 9 bases lay outside the gene matches. The CDR3 extends over 14 amino acids. Germline V gene lookup returns CDR1 LNHNV and CDR2 YYDKDF (reference sequence).

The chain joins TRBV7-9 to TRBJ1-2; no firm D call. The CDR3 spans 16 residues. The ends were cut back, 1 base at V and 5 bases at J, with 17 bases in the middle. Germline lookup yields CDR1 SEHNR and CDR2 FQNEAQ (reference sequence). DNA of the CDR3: TGTGCCAGCAGCTTAGTTGACCTCCTTCGTACGTATGGCTACACCTTC. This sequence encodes CASSLVDLLRTYGYTF. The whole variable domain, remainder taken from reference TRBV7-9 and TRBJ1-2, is DTGVSQNPRHKITKRGQNVTFRCDPISEHNRLYWYRQTLGQGPEFLTYFQNEAQLEKSRLLSDRFSAERPKGSFSTLEIQRTEQGDSAMYLCASSLVDLLRTYGYTFGSGTRLTVV.

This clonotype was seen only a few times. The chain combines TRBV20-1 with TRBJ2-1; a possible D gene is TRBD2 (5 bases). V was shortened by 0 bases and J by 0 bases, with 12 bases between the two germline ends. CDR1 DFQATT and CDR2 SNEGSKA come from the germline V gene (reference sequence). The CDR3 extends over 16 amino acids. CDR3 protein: CSARDPLADSYNEQFF. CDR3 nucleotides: TGCAGTGCTAGAGATCCCCTAGCTGACTCCTACAATGAGCAGTTCTTC.

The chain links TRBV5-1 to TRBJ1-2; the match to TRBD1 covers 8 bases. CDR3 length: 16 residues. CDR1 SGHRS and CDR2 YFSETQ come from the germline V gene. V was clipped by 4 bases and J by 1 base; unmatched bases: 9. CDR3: CASSPGQGRINYGYTF. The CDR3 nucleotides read TGCGCCAGCAGCCCCGGACAGGGCCGGATTAACTATGGCTACACCTTC.

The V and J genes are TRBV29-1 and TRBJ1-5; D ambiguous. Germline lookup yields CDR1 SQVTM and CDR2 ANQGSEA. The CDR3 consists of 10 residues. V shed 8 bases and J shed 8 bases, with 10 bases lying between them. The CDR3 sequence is CSPKSEPQHF. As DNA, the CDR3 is TGCAGCCCCAAATCTGAGCCCCAGCATTTT.

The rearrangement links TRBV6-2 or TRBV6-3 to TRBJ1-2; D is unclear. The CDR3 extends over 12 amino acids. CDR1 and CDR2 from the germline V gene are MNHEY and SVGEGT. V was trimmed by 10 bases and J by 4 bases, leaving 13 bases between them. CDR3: CAIQESAYGYTF. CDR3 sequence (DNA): TGTGCCATCCAGGAGAGTGCCTATGGCTACACCTTC.